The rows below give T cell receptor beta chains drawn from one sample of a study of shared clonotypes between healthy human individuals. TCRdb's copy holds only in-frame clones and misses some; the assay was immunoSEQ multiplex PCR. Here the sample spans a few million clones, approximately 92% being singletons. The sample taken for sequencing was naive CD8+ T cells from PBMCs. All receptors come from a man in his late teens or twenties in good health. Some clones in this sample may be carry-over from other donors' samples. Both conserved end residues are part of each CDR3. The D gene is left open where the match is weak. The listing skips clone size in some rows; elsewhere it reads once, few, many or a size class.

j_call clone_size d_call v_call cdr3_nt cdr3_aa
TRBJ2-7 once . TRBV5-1 TGCGCCAGCGGTGGGGGGGCTGATAGCTCCTACGAGCAGTACTTC CASGGGADSSYEQYF
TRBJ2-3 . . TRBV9 TGTGCCAGCAGCGTACCCCGTTCTGGATCTAGCACAGATACGCAGTATTTT CASSVPRSGSSTDTQYF
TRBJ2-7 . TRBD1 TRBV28 TGTGCCAGCAGCGCTAGGCCGGGACAGGGGGCAGGCGAGCAGTACTTC CASSARPGQGAGEQYF
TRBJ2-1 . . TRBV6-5 TGTGCCAGCAGTTACGGTCGGACAGTCTACAATGAGCAGTTCTTC CASSYGRTVYNEQFF
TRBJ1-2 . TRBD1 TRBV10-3 TGTGCCATCAGTGAAGGGACAGGGGGCCTGGCGGGTGGCTACACCTTC CAISEGTGGLAGGYTF
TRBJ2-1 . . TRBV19 TGTGCCAGTAGTATATCGGCAGGGAGGAATGAGCAGTTCTTC CASSISAGRNEQFF
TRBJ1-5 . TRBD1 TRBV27 TGTGCCAGCAGTTTAACAGGGGGGGAATGGCCCCAGCATTTT CASSLTGGEWPQHF
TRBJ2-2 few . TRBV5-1 TGCGCCAGCAGCTTGGCGGCTCCCGGGGAGCTGTTTTTT CASSLAAPGELFF
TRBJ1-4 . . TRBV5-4 TGTGCCAGCAGCTTAAGGGGAATTAATGAAAAACTGTTTTTT CASSLRGINEKLFF
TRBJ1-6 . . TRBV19 TGTGCCAGTGCGCCGGGACCTAATTCACCCCTCCACTTT CASAPGPNSPLHF
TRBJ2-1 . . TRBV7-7 TGTGCCAGCAGCTTAGGTAGGGGGGACCAGTTCTTC CASSLGRGDQFF
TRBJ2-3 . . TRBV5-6 TGTGCCAGCAGCTTGTGGGTCCTAGGCACAGATACGCAGTATTTT CASSLWVLGTDTQYF
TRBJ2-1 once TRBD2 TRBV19 TGTGCCAGTAGCCCGGGGAGCGGGAATATGAATGAGCAGTTCTTC CASSPGSGNMNEQFF
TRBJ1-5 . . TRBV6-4 TGTGCCAGCAGTTATACCCTCAATCAGCCCCAGCATTTT CASSYTLNQPQHF
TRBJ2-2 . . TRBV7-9 TGTGCCAGCAGCTTAGACGGCCTAGCGCTGAACACCGGGGAGCTGTTTTTT CASSLDGLALNTGELFF
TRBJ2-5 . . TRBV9 TGTGCCAGCAGCCCCCACGAGGACCAAGAGACCCAGTACTTC CASSPHEDQETQYF
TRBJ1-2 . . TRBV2 TGTGCCAGCAGTCAGTGGCAGACCTATGGCTACACCTTC CASSQWQTYGYTF
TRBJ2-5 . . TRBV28 TGTGCCAGCAGCCATAACAGGGTGCCGGGGGAGACCCAGTACTTC CASSHNRVPGETQYF
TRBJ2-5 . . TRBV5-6 TGTGCCAGCAGCGCCCCCGTGGCAGGGGGGTCATGGACCCAGTACTTC CASSAPVAGGSWTQYF
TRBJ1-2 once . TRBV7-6 TGTGCCAGCAGCTTAGAAGCCGGGGACGGCCCCGCTAACTATGGCTACACCTTC CASSLEAGDGPANYGYTF
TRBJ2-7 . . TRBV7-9 TGTGCCAGCAGCCCGGACAGTCTCTCCTACGAGCAGTACTTC CASSPDSLSYEQYF
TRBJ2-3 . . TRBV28 TGTGCCAGCAGTTCGCTATCCCGTAGCACAGATACGCAGTATTTT CASSSLSRSTDTQYF
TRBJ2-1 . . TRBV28 TGTGCCAGCGGGGGGTTACCGAGCTCCTACAATGAGCAGTTCTTC CASGGLPSSYNEQFF
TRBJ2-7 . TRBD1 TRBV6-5 TGTGCCAGCAGTTGGAGGACAGGGTCCCCCTACGAGCAGTACTTC CASSWRTGSPYEQYF
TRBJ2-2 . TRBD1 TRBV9 TGTGCCAGCAGCGTCCCCTACAGGGGGATACCGAACACCGGGGAGCTGTTTTTT CASSVPYRGIPNTGELFF
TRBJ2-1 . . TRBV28 TGTGCCAGCAGGCCCCGGGGGACGTCTTACAATGAGCAGTTCTTC CASRPRGTSYNEQFF
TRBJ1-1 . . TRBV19 TGTGCCACCACTGAAGTGGGACGTACTGAAGCTTTCTTT CATTEVGRTEAFF
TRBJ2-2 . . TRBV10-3 TGTGCCAGCCGGACAGTCAACACCGGGGAGCTGTTTTTT CASRTVNTGELFF
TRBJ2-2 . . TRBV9 TGTGCCAGCAGCCCAGCGGTGGGGGCCACCGGGGAGCTGTTTTTT CASSPAVGATGELFF
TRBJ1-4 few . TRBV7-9 TGTGCCAGCAGGGTTGGAGAAAAACTGTTTTTT CASRVGEKLFF
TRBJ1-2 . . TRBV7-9 TGTGCCAGCACCACCCTAGGAGCAGAATATCTATATGGCTACACCTTC CASTTLGAEYLYGYTF
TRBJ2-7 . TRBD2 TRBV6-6 TGTGCCAGCGGGGCGGGGGGACCCTTCTACGAGCAGTACTTC CASGAGGPFYEQYF
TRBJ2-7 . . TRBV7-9 TGTGCCAGCAGCCCTCGGACCTACTCCTACGAGCAGTACTTC CASSPRTYSYEQYF
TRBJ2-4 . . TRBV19 TGTGCCAGTAGTATCGTCCAGGGGGCCAAAAACATTCAGTACTTC CASSIVQGAKNIQYF
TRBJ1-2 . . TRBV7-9 TGTGCCAGCACCGGAGATCAGGGGCTCCCTAACTATGGCTACACCTTC CASTGDQGLPNYGYTF
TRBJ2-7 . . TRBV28 TGTGCCAGCAGTTCCCGACAGGATGGCTCGATCCCATACGAGCAGTACTTC CASSSRQDGSIPYEQYF
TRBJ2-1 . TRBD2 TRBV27 TGTGCCAGCAGTTTATCAGCGGGAACCTCCTACAATGAGCAGTTCTTC CASSLSAGTSYNEQFF
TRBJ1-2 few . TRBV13 TGTGCCAGCAGCTTTCAGGGATCCTATGGCTACACCTTC CASSFQGSYGYTF
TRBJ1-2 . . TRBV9 TGTGCCAGCAGCGAACCGGGAGGAACTGGACATGGCTACACCTTC CASSEPGGTGHGYTF
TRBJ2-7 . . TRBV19 TGTGCCAGTAGGAGGGCGGACAACTACGAGCAGTACTTC CASRRADNYEQYF
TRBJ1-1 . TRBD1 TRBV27 TGTGCCAGCAGTTTAACCTTGACAGGGTTTGCGACTGAAGCTTTCTTT CASSLTLTGFATEAFF
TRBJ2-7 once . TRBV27 TGTGCCAGCAGTCCCTCGGTCGGGGTTAGCTCCTACGAGCAGTACTTC CASSPSVGVSSYEQYF
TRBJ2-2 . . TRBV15 TGTGCCACCAGCAGAGATTCGAGTCCCGGGGAGCTGTTTTTT CATSRDSSPGELFF
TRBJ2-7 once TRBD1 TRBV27 TGTGCCAGCAGCCTCCGGACAGGGAGAGGAACCTACGAGCAGTACTTC CASSLRTGRGTYEQYF